The next 10 T cell receptor beta chains were all read from a single sample in a study of shared clonotypes between healthy human individuals. Data came from immunoSEQ multiplex PCR; TCRdb stores just in-frame clones and leaves some out. The sample contains 1,500,000 or so clones, approximately 97% of which appear only once. The sample comprised naive CD4+ T cells sorted from blood. Noted subset: CD45RA+ positively selected. The receptor set was obtained from a man younger than 40 in good health.

Of note for this clone: The same CDR3 also results from other DNA sequences found in this sample. The chain recombines TRBV7-9 with TRBJ1-4; a possible D gene is TRBD1 (6 bases). CDR1 and CDR2 (germline): SEHNR, FQNEAQ (reference sequence). V lost 5 bases, J lost 5 bases, and 9 bases lay in between. CDR3 length equals 13 residues. The CDR3 sequence: CASSAQGNEKLFF. CDR3 nucleotide sequence: TGTGCCAGCAGCGCCCAGGGGAATGAAAAACTGTTTTTT.

In its sample, this clone was seen once. The CDR3 here is CASSGYRGQTAEQYF. In DNA form, the CDR3 reads TGTGCCAGCAGTGGATACAGGGGGCAAACGGCCGAGCAGTACTTC. The chain carries TRBV6-1 and TRBJ2-7; 9 nucleotides agree with TRBD1. The germline CDR1 and CDR2 sequences are MNHNS and SASEGT. The ends lost 4 bases at V and 6 bases at J; junction bases unmatched: 10. The CDR3 contains 15 residues.

This chain uses TRBV28 with TRBJ2-7, with TRBD2 identical over 7 bases. The CDR3 covers 15 residues. With 7 bases clipped from V and 3 bases from J, the junction kept 12 bases outside the gene matches. The germline gives CDR1 MDHEN, CDR2 SYDVKM. The CDR3, as DNA: TGTGCCAGCACTACCCCCTTCGGACTAGGCTACGAGCAGTACTTC. Translating gives CASTTPFGLGYEQYF. The full variable domain, completed using reference TRBV28 and TRBJ2-7, is DVKVTQSSRYLVKRTGEKVFLECVQDMDHENMFWYRQDPGLGLRLIYFSYDVKMKEKGDIPEGYSVSREKKERFSLILESASTNQTSMYLCASTTPFGLGYEQYFGPGTRLTVT.

The rearrangement uses TRBV5-4 and TRBJ2-5; a possible D gene is TRBD1 (7 bases). V lost 4 bases and J 4 bases, leaving 14 bases between the germline ends. The germline gives CDR1 SGHNT, CDR2 YYREEE (reference sequence). The CDR3 is 14 residues long. As DNA, the CDR3 is TGTGCCAGCAGCACGAGACAGGGAGGAGAGACCCAGTACTTC. It encodes CASSTRQGGETQYF. The full variable domain, its missing parts supplied by reference TRBV5-4 and TRBJ2-5, is ETGVTQSPTHLIKTRGQQVTLRCSSQSGHNTVSWYQQALGQGPQFIFQYYREEENGRGNFPPRFSGLQFPNYSSELNVNALELDDSALYLCASSTRQGGETQYFGPGTRLLVL.

The V call is TRBV9, the J call TRBJ2-5, with D possibly being TRBD1 (5 bases). The CDR3 has 16 residues. Per germline, CDR1 SGDLS and CDR2 YYNGEE. Between the trimmed V and J ends, which lost 0 bases and 5 bases, there was a span of 17 bases. This chain's CDR3 is CASSVATTGSRETQYF. In DNA form, the CDR3 reads TGTGCCAGCAGCGTAGCTACCACAGGTTCGCGGGAGACCCAGTACTTC.

The V and J genes are TRBV30 and TRBJ2-3; D could derive from TRBD1 or TRBD2 (5 bases each). The CDR3 is made up of 15 amino acids. V dropped 0 bases and J dropped 3 bases, with 13 bases sitting between them. Per germline, CDR1 GTSNPN and CDR2 SVGIG (reference sequence). CDR3 nucleotide sequence: TGTGCCTGGAGTGTACTGGGGACGGGGACAGATACGCAGTATTTT. It is translated as CAWSVLGTGTDTQYF.

The chain links TRBV5-1 to TRBJ2-5; D gene unclear. Germline V gene sequence: CDR1 SGHRS, CDR2 YFSETQ. V lost 1 base to trimming and J lost 5 bases, with 12 bases between them. The CDR3 contains 14 residues. For the CDR3, the DNA is TGCGCCAGCAGCTTGAATACAGCCGGGGAGACCCAGTACTTC. Protein sequence: CASSLNTAGETQYF.

V and J are TRBV9 and TRBJ2-3; TRBD2 aligns across 15 bases. Looked up from germline, CDR1 is SGDLS and CDR2 is YYNGEE. The CDR3 is 15 amino acids. Unmatched junction bases numbered 1, after V lost 4 bases and J lost 4 bases. The CDR3 spells CASSRTSGRADTQYF. CDR3 bases: TGTGCCAGCAGCCGGACTAGCGGGAGGGCAGATACGCAGTATTTT.

V and J are TRBV30 and TRBJ1-5; no clear D gene. The CDR3 is 14 amino acids. V lost 0 bases, J lost 7 bases, and 13 bases lay in between. Germline assignment: CDR1 GTSNPN and CDR2 SVGIG (reference sequence). The CDR3 here is CAWSVRNRRQPQHF. The CDR3 nucleotides read TGTGCCTGGAGTGTACGTAATCGTCGGCAGCCCCAGCATTTT.

The CDR3 loop reads CASISGGSETQYF. The CDR3 DNA reads as TGTGCCAGCATTTCCGGCGGGAGCGAGACCCAGTACTTC. This chain links TRBV28 with TRBJ2-5; 7 nucleotides agree with TRBD2. There are 13 residues in the CDR3. V trimming: 7 bases; J trimming: 5 bases; junction bases outside the gene matches: 7. Germline V CDR1 and CDR2: MDHEN, SYDVKM.